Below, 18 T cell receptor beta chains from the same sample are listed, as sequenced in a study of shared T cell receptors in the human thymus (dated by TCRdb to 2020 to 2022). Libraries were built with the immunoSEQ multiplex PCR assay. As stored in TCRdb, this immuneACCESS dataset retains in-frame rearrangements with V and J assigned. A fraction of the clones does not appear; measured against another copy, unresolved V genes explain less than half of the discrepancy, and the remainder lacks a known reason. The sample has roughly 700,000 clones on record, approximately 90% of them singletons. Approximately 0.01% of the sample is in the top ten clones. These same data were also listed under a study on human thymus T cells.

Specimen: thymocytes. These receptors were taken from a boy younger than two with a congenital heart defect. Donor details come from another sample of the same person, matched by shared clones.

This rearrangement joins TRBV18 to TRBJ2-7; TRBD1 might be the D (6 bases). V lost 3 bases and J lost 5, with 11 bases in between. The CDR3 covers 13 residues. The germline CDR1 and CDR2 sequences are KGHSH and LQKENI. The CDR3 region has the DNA TGTGCCAGCTCACCCCTAACAGGGAACGAGCAGTACTTC. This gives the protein CASSPLTGNEQYF.

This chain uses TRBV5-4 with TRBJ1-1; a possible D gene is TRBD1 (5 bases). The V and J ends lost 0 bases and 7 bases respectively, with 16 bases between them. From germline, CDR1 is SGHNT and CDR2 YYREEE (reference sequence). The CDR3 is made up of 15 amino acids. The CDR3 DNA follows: TGTGCCAGCAGCTTGGTATCGGGGGATGAGGGTGAAGCTTTCTTT. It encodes CASSLVSGDEGEAFF. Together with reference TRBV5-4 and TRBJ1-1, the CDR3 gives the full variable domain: ETGVTQSPTHLIKTRGQQVTLRCSSQSGHNTVSWYQQALGQGPQFIFQYYREEENGRGNFPPRFSGLQFPNYSSELNVNALELDDSALYLCASSLVSGDEGEAFFGQGTRLTVV.

CDR3 in DNA: TGCGCCAGCAGCCCCCGGGACAGGGGGCTAGCGGGAGACACAGATACGCAGTATTTT. Protein sequence: CASSPRDRGLAGDTDTQYF. The gene calls are TRBV5-1 and TRBJ2-3, with TRBD1 matching 12 bases. This CDR3 has 19 amino acids. Germline assignment: CDR1 SGHRS and CDR2 YFSETQ. The J segment lost 2 bases and the V segment lost 4 bases, leaving 14 bases of the junction unmatched.

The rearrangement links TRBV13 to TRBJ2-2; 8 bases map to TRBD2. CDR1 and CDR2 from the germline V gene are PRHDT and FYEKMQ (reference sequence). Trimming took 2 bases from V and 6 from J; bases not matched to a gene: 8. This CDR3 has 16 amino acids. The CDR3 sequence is CASSLYGGRPPGELFF. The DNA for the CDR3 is TGTGCCAGCAGCTTATATGGCGGGAGGCCCCCCGGGGAGCTGTTTTTT.

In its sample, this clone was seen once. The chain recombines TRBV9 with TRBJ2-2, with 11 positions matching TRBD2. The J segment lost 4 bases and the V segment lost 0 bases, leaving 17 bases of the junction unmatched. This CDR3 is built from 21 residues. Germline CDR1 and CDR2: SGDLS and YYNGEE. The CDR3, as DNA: TGTGCCAGCAGCGTAGCTATTGAGGTAGCGGGAGGGCCGGGTGCCACCGGGGAGCTGTTTTTT. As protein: CASSVAIEVAGGPGATGELFF.

The CDR3 protein is CASAPPLSYNEQFF. CDR3 nucleotides: TGTGCCAGCGCGCCCCCTCTTAGCTACAATGAGCAGTTCTTC. The genes are TRBV28 and TRBJ2-1; unclear D gene. This CDR3 region has 14 residues. The ends were cut back, 8 bases at V and 3 bases at J, with 14 bases in the middle. In germline, CDR1 is MDHEN, CDR2 SYDVKM.

CDR3 coding DNA: TGTGCCAGCAGTAGGGGGCCAGGGGGAGAGACCCAGTACTTC. Its protein is CASSRGPGGETQYF. The chain joins TRBV27 to TRBJ2-5; 7 nucleotides line up with TRBD1. Germline V gene sequence: CDR1 MNHEY, CDR2 SMNVEV (reference sequence). V shed 5 bases and J 4 bases; nucleotides not matched to a gene: 7. The CDR3 has 14 residues.

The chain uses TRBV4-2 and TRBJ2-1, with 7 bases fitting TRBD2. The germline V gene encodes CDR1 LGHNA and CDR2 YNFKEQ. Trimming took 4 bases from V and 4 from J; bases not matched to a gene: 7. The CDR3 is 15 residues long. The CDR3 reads CASSLGRWGYNEQFF. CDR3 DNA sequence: TGTGCCAGCAGCCTCGGGAGGTGGGGTTACAATGAGCAGTTCTTC.

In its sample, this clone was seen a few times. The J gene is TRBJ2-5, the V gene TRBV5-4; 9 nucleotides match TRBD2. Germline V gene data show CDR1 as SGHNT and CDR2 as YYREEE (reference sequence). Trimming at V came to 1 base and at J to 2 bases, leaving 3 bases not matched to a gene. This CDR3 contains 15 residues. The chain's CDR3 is CASSLSGRPQETQYF. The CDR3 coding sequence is TGTGCCAGCAGCTTGAGCGGGAGGCCTCAAGAGACCCAGTACTTC.

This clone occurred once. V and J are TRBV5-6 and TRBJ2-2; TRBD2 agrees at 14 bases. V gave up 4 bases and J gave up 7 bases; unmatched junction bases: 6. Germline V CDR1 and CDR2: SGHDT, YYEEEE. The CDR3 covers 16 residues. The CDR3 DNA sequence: TGTGCCAGCAGCCTGGGACTAGCGGGAGTGGTCGGGGAGCTGTTTTTT. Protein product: CASSLGLAGVVGELFF.

In DNA form, the CDR3 reads TGTGCCAGCAGTTTAAGGCAGGGAGGGGATCAGCCCCAGCATTTT. Amino acids: CASSLRQGGDQPQHF. The rearrangement links TRBV27 to TRBJ1-5; a weak D match, TRBD1 (5 bases). V was trimmed by 2 bases and J by 5 bases, leaving 13 bases between them. Germline V gene lookup returns CDR1 MNHEY and CDR2 SMNVEV (reference sequence). The CDR3 runs to 15 residues.

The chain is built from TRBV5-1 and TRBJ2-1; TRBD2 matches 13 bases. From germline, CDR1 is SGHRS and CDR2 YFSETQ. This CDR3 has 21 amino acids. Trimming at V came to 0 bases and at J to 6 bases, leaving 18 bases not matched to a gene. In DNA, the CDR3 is TGCGCCAGCAGCTTGGACCGGACTAGCGGGAGCCCTCCATGGTACTTCAATGAGCAGTTCTTC. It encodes CASSLDRTSGSPPWYFNEQFF.

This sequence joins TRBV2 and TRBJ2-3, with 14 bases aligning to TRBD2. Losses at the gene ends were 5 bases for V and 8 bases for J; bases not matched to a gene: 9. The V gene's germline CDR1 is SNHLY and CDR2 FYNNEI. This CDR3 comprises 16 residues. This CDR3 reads CASSRLAGGHSGTQYF. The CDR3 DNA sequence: TGTGCCAGCAGTCGACTAGCGGGAGGGCATTCAGGTACGCAGTATTTT.

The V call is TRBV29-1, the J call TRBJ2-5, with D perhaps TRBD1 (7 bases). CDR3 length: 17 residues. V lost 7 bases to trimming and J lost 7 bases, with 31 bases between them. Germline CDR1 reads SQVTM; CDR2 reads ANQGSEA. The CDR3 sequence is CSAHPASGDLQGGTQYF. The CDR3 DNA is TGCAGCGCCCACCCCGCCAGCGGAGACCTCCAGGGGGGGACCCAGTACTTC.

The CDR3 sequence is CASSSDRAYEQYF. DNA for the CDR3: TGTGCCAGCAGCTCCGACAGAGCCTACGAGCAGTACTTC. The chain employs TRBV11-2 and TRBJ2-7, with D possibly TRBD1 on 5 matching bases. Trimming left V 4 bases short and J 2 bases short, with 9 bases between. Germline values: CDR1 SGHAT, CDR2 FQNNGV. The CDR3 length is 13 residues.

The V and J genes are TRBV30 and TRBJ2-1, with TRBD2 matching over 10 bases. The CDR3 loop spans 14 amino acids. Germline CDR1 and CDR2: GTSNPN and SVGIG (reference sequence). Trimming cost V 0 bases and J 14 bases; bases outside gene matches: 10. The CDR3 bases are TGTGCCTGGAGTGTAGAGGCTAGCGGGGGCCCCGAGTTCTTC. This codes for CAWSVEASGGPEFF.

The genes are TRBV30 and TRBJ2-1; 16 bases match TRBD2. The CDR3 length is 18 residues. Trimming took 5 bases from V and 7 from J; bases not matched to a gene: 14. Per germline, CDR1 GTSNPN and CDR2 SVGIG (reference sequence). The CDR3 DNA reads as TGTGCCTGGGCCGCCGGGACTAGCGGGAGGGCCTGGGGAAATGAGCAGTTCTTC. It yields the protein CAWAAGTSGRAWGNEQFF.

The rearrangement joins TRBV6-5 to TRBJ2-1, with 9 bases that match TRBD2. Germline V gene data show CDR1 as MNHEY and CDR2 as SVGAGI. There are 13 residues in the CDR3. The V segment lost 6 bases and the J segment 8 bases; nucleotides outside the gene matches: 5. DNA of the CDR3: TGTGCCAGCAGACTAGCGGGTGGGCATGAGCAGTTCTTC. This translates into CASRLAGGHEQFF.